These 2 T cell receptor beta chains came from one sample sequenced in a study of T cell responses to AZD1222 COVID-19 vaccine. This table comes from immunoSEQ multiplex PCR, and its TCRdb copy is limited to in-frame clones, with some not included. The sample lists about 100,000 clones; 85% to 90% were seen once. The material was peripheral blood, obtained 28 days after the second AZD1222 dose. These TCRs come from an adult who received the AZD1222 COVID-19 vaccine.

The chain is built from TRBV7-9 and TRBJ2-1; D unclear. Germline V gives CDR1 SEHNR, CDR2 FQNEAQ (reference sequence). The CDR3 sequence is 14 residues long. The V end was cut by 5 bases, the J end by 9 bases, with 17 bases between. The CDR3 DNA reads as TGTGCCAGCAGCCCGCTAGACGTAAAGGGTGAGCAGTTCTTC. It yields the protein CASSPLDVKGEQFF.

CDR3 amino acids: CAISESGRSNQPQHF. DNA of the CDR3: TGTGCCATCAGTGAAAGCGGTCGGAGCAATCAGCCCCAGCATTTT. The chain is built from TRBV10-3 and TRBJ1-5; no definite D call. This CDR3 is built from 15 residues. Trimming stripped 3 bases from V and 1 base from J, with 10 bases between. Germline loops: CDR1 ENHRY, CDR2 SYGVKD.